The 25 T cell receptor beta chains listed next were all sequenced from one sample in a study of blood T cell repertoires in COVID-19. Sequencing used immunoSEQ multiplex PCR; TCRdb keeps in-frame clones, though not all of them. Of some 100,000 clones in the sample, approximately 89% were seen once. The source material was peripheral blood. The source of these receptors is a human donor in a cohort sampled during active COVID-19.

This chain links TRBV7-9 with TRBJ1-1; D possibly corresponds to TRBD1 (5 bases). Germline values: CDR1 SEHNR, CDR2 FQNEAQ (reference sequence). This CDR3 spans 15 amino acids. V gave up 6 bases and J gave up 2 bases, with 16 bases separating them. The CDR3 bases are TGTGCCAGCAGTTCATGGGGGGGTGGAAACACTGAAGCTTTCTTT. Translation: CASSSWGGGNTEAFF.

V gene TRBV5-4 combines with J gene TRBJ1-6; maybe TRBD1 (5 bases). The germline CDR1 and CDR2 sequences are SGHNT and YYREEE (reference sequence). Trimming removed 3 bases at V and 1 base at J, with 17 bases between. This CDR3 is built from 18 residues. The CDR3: CASSSGPYGGSYNSPLHF. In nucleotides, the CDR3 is TGTGCCAGCAGCTCAGGCCCTTACGGGGGGTCCTATAATTCACCCCTCCACTTT.

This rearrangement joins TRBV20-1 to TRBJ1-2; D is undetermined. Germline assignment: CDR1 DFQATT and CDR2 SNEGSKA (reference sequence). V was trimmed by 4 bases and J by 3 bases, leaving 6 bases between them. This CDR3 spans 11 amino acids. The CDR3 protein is CSANTHYGYTF. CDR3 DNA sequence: TGCAGTGCTAACACGCACTATGGCTACACCTTC.

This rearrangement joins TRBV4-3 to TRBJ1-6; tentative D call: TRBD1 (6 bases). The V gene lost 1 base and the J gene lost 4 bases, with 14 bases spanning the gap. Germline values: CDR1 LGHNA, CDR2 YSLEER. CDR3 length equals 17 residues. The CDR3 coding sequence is TGCGCCAGCAGCCAAGTTTATCAGGGGAATTATAATTCACCCCTCCACTTT. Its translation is CASSQVYQGNYNSPLHF.

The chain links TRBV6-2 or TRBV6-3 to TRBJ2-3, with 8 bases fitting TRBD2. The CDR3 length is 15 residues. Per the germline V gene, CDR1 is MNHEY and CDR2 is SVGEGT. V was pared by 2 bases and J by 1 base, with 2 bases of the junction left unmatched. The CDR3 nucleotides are TGTGCCAGCAGTTACACTAGCGGCCGCACAGATACGCAGTATTTT. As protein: CASSYTSGRTDTQYF.

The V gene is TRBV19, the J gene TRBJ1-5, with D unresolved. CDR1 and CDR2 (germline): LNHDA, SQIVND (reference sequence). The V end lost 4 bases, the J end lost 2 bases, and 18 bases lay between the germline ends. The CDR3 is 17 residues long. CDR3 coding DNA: TGTGCCAGTAGTACAAGGAGGGAAGGTCGGGGCAATCAGCCCCAGCATTTT. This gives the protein CASSTRREGRGNQPQHF.

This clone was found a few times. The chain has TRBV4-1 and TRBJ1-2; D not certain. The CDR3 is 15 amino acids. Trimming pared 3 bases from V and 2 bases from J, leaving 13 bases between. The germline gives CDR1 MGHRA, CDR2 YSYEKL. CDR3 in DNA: TGCGCCAGCAGCCAGTTTACAGTTGCCAACTATGGCTACACCTTC. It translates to CASSQFTVANYGYTF.

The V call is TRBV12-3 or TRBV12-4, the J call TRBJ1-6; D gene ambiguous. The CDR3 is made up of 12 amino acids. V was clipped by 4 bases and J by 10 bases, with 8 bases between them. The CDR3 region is CASSWTRSPLHF. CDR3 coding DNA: TGTGCCAGCAGTTGGACTCGCTCACCCCTCCACTTT.

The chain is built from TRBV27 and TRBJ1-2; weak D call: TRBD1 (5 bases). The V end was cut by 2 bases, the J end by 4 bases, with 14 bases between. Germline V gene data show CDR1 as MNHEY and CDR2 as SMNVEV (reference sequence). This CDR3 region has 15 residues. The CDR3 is CASSLRFGGAYGYTF. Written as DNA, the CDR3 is TGTGCCAGCAGTTTAAGGTTCGGCGGGGCCTATGGCTACACCTTC.

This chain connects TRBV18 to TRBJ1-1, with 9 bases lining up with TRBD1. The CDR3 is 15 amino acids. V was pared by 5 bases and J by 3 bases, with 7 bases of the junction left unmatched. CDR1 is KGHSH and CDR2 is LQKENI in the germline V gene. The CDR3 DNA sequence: TGTGCCAGCTCATCGATGACAGGGGGGGACACTGAAGCTTTCTTT. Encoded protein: CASSSMTGGDTEAFF. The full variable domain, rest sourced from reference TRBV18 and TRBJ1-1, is NAGVMQNPRHLVRRRGQEARLRCSPMKGHSHVYWYRQLPEEGLKFMVYLQKENIIDESGMPKERFSAEFPKEGPSILRIQQVVRGDSAAYFCASSSMTGGDTEAFFGQGTRLTVV.

This chain's CDR3 is CASSKGHSGGVEKLFF. The CDR3, as DNA: TGTGCCAGCAGCAAAGGGCATTCGGGGGGCGTTGAAAAACTGTTTTTT. The chain is built from TRBV21-1 and TRBJ1-4. TRBV21-1 is shown as a pseudogene. The CDR3 consists of 16 residues.

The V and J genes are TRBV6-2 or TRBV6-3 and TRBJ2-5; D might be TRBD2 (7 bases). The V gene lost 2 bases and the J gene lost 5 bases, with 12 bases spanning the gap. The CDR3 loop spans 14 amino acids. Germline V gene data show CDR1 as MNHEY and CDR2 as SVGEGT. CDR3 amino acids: CASSYGGASETQYF. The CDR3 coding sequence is TGTGCCAGCAGTTACGGGGGGGCCTCGGAGACCCAGTACTTC.

The CDR3 nucleotides are TGTGCCAGCAGTTACCCTCGGGTGGCAATGTCGGTGTACAATGAGCAGTTCTTC. As protein: CASSYPRVAMSVYNEQFF. The chain couples TRBV6-2 or TRBV6-3 to TRBJ2-1; D gene unclear. Germline lookup yields CDR1 MNHEY and CDR2 SVGEGT. The CDR3 length is 18 residues. V was pared by 2 bases and J by 4 bases, with 21 bases between.

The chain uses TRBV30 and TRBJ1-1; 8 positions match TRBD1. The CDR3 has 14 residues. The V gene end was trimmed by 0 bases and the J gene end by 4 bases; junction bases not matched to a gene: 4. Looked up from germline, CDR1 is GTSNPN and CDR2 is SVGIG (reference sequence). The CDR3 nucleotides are TGTGCCTGGAGTGTAGACAGGGGCGTCACTGAAGCTTTCTTT. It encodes CAWSVDRGVTEAFF.

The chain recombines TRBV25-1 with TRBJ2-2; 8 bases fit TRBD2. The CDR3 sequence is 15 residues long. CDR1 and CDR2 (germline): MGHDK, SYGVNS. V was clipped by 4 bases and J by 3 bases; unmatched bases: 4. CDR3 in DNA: TGTGCCAGCAGTGGGACTAGCTGGGACACCGGGGAGCTGTTTTTT. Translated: CASSGTSWDTGELFF. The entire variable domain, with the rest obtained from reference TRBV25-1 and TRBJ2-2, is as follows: EADIYQTPRYLVIGTGKKITLECSQTMGHDKMYWYQQDPGMELHLIHYSYGVNSTEKGDLSSESTVSRIRTEHFPLTLESARPSHTSQYLCASSGTSWDTGELFFGEGSRLTVL.

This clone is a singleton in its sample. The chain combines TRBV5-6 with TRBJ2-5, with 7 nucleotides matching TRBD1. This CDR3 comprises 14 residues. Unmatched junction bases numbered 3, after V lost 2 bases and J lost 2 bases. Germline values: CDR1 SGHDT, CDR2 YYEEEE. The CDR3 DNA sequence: TGTGCCAGCAGCTTAGGACAGGTACAAGAGACCCAGTACTTC. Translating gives CASSLGQVQETQYF.

The CDR3 nucleotides read TGCAGCGTTGGACAGGGAACAGATACGCAGTATTTT. It translates to CSVGQGTDTQYF. The chain is built from TRBV29-1 and TRBJ2-3; TRBD1 matches at 7 bases. The V segment lost 4 bases and the J segment 3 bases; nucleotides outside the gene matches: 1. Germline V CDR1 and CDR2: SQVTM, ANQGSEA. The length of the CDR3 is 12 residues.

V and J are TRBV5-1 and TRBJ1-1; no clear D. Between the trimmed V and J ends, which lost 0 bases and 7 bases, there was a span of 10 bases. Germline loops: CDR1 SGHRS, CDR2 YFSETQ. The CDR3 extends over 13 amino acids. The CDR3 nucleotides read TGCGCCAGCAGCTTGGCTGGGGAGGTTGAAGCTTTCTTT. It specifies CASSLAGEVEAFF.

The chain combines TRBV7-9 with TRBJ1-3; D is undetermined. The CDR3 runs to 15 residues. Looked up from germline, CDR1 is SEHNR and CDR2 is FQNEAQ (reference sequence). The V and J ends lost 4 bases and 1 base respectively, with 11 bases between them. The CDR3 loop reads CASSWARGSGNTIYF. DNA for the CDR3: TGTGCCAGCAGCTGGGCCCGGGGTTCTGGAAACACCATATATTTT.

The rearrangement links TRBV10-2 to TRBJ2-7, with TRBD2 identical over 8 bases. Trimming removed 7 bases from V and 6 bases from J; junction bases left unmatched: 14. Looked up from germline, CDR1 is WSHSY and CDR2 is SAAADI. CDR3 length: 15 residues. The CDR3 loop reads CASKLPGLVTLEQYF. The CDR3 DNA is TGCGCCAGCAAGCTACCGGGACTAGTCACGCTCGAGCAGTACTTC.

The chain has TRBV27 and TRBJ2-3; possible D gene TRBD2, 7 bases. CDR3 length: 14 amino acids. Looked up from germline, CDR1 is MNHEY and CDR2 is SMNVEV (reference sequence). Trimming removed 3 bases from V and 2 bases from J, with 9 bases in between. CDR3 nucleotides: TGTGCCAGCAGTTTGGGGGGGCTCACAGATACGCAGTATTTT. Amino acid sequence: CASSLGGLTDTQYF.

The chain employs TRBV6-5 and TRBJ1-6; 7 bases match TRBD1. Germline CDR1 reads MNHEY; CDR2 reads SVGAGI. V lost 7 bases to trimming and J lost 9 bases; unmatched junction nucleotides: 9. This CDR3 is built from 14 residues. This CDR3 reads CASTKTGSASPLHF. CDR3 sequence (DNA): TGTGCCAGCACAAAGACAGGGAGTGCTTCACCCCTCCACTTT.

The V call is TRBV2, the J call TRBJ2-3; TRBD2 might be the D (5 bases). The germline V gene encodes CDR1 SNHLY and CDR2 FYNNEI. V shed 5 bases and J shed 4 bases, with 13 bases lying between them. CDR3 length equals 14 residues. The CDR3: CASSRAASPDTQYF. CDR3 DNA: TGTGCCAGCAGTCGCGCGGCTAGCCCAGATACGCAGTATTTT.

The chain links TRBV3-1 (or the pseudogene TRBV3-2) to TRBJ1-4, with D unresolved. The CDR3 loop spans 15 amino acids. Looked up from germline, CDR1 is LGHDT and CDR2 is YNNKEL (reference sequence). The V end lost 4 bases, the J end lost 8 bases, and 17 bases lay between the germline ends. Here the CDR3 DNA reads TGTGCCAGCAGCCCCTCGTGGGCGGGGAAAGAAAAACTGTTTTTT. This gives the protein CASSPSWAGKEKLFF.

This chain's CDR3 is CASRHTGPTEAFF. The CDR3 nucleotides are TGCGCCAGCAGACATACAGGTCCCACTGAAGCTTTCTTT. The chain combines TRBV5-1 with TRBJ1-1; possible D gene TRBD1, 5 bases. Germline CDR1 reads SGHRS; CDR2 reads YFSETQ. Trimming left V 5 bases short and J 4 bases short, with 12 bases between. This CDR3 is built from 13 residues.